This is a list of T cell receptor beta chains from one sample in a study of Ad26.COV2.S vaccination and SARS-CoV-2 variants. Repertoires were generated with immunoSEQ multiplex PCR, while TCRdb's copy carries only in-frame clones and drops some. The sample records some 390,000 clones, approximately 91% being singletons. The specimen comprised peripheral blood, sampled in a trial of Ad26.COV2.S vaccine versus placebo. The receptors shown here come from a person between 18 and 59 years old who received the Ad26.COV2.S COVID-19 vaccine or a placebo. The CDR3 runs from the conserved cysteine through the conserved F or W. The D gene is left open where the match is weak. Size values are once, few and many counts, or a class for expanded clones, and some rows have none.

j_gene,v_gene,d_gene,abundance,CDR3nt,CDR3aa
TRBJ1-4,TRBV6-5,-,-,TGTGCCAGCAAGTCGGCCGCGACAGAAAAACTGTTTTTT,CASKSAATEKLFF
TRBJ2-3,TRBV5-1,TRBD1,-,TGCGCCAGCAGCTGGGACAGGGGCGCGCCCGGCGGAACAGATACGCAGTATTTT,CASSWDRGAPGGTDTQYF
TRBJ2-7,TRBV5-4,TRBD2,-,TGTGCCAGCAGCTTTGGGGGGGAAGCCTACGAGCAGTACTTC,CASSFGGEAYEQYF
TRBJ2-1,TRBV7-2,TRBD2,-,TGTGCCAGCAGCTTAGGGCTAGCGGGGGGCGATGAGCAGTTCTTC,CASSLGLAGGDEQFF
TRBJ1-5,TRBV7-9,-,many,TGTGCCAGCAGCTTAGAGGGGGATCAGCCCCAGCATTTT,CASSLEGDQPQHF
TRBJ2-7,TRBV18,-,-,TGTGCCAGCTCACCTAACTACGGGAGCTACGAGCAGTACTTC,CASSPNYGSYEQYF
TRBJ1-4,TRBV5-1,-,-,TGCGCCAGCAGCAAGGGCCCGGCGTCCAATGAAAAACTGTTTTTT,CASSKGPASNEKLFF
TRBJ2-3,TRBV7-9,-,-,TGTGCCAGCAGCCCGCCGGAGGCAGATACGCAGTATTTT,CASSPPEADTQYF
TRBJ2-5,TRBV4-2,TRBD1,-,TGTGCCAGCAGCCTTAACCGGGACAGCCAAGAGACCCAGTACTTC,CASSLNRDSQETQYF
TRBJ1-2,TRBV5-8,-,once,TGTGCCAGCAGCTTGGTGTCACCTAACTATGGCTACACCTTC,CASSLVSPNYGYTF
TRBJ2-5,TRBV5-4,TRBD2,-,TGTGCCAGCAGCTCAGCGGGGCAGCAAGAGACCCAGTACTTC,CASSSAGQQETQYF
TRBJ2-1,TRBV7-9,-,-,TGTGCCAGCAGCAGGCGAGGGTGGGCTGAGCAGTTCTTC,CASSRRGWAEQFF
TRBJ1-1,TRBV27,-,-,TGTGCCAGCAGTTTATCAGAAAACACTGAAGCTTTCTTT,CASSLSENTEAFF
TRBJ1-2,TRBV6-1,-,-,TGTGCCAGCAGTGGAGGGGGGGCGATTGCTTGGTATGGCTACACCTTC,CASSGGGAIAWYGYTF
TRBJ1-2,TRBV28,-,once,TGTGCCAGCAGTCCCCATGGGTCAGGGGGCTACACCTTC,CASSPHGSGGYTF
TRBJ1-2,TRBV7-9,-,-,TGTGCCAGCAGCTTAGCGGAGTTATTAACAAGGTTGAACTATGGCTACACCTTC,CASSLAELLTRLNYGYTF
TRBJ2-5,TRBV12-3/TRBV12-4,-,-,TGTGCCAGCAGTTTAAACGAAGAGACCCAGTACTTC,CASSLNEETQYF
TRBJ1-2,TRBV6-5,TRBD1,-,TGTGCCAGCGACAGGGAATCGGGGGGCTACACCTTC,CASDRESGGYTF
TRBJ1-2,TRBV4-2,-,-,TGTGCCAGCAGCCAAGAAAGGAGACGGCTCTATGGCTACACCTTC,CASSQERRRLYGYTF
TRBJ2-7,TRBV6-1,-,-,TGTGCCAGCAGTGAGGCGTCCCTGAAGGTCGAGCAGTACTTC,CASSEASLKVEQYF
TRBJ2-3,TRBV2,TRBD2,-,TGTGCCAGCAGTTTCGAGCGGGGGAGCACAGATACGCAGTATTTT,CASSFERGSTDTQYF
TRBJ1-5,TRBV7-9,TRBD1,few,TGTGCCAGCAGCCTTTCCAACCGGGACAGCTCCAATCAGCCCCAGCATTTT,CASSLSNRDSSNQPQHF
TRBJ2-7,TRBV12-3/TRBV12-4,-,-,TGTGCCAGCAGCCCCCAGTTGGGTTCCGAGCAGTACTTC,CASSPQLGSEQYF
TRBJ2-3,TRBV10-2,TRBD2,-,TGCGCCAGCAGTGAGAGTCAAGCGGGGGGACCACGCACAGATACGCAGTATTTT,CASSESQAGGPRTDTQYF
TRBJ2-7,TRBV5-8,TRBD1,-,TGTGCCAGCAGTCGGACAGGGGCCTACGAGCAGTACTTC,CASSRTGAYEQYF
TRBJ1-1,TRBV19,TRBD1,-,TGTGCCAGTAGTACGTTTGACAGGGACACTGAAGCTTTCTTT,CASSTFDRDTEAFF
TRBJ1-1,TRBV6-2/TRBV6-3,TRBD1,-,TGTGCCAGCAGTTACCAGGGGGGTACTGAAGCTTTCTTT,CASSYQGGTEAFF
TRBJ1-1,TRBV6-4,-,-,TGTGCCAGCAGTCCCACGTGGGGACAAGTGAACACTGAAGCTTTCTTT,CASSPTWGQVNTEAFF
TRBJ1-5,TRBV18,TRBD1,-,TGTGCCAGCTCACCCGGGACAGGGGTCAATCAGCCCCAGCATTTT,CASSPGTGVNQPQHF
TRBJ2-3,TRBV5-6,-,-,TGTGCCAGCAGCCCTACTACGGGGGGCGGGGCAGATACGCAGTATTTT,CASSPTTGGGADTQYF
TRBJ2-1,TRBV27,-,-,TGTGCCAGCAGTTCGGGGTCCGGTAACAATGAGCAGTTCTTC,CASSSGSGNNEQFF
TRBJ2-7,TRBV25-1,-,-,TGTGCCAGCAGTGAATTCTTCGTCGGGGGCGACGGTGGCGAGCAGTACTTC,CASSEFFVGGDGGEQYF
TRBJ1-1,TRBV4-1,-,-,TGCGCCAGCAGCCAAGATTGGGCAGCTGAAGCTTTCTTT,CASSQDWAAEAFF
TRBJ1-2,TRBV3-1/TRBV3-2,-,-,TGTGCCAGCAGCCAAGAGCCGGGCTATGGCTACACCTTC,CASSQEPGYGYTF
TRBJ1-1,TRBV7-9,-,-,TGTGCCAGCAGCTTAGCGGCGGGGCGGAACACTGAAGCTTTCTTT,CASSLAAGRNTEAFF
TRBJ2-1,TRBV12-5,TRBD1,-,TGTGCTAGTGGTTCCGTCGGGGAGAAGACAGGGCAAGGTTACAATGAGCAGTTCTTC,CASGSVGEKTGQGYNEQFF
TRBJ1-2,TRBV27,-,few,TGTGCCAGCAGTTCTCCAGGAGTCTCCTATGGCTACACCTTC,CASSSPGVSYGYTF
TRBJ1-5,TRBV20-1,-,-,TGCAGTGCTAGTGGCAGCTCCCGGGGCAATCAGCCCCAGCATTTT,CSASGSSRGNQPQHF
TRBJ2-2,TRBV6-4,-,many,TGTGCCAGCAATCCCTCCGGCCAGAACACCGGGGAGCTGTTTTTT,CASNPSGQNTGELFF
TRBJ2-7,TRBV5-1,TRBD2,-,TGCGCCAGCAGCTACTGGACTAGCGAGGCGGTGGGGGAGCAGTACTTC,CASSYWTSEAVGEQYF
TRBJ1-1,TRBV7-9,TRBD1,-,TGTGCCAGCGAACTAACAGGGGACACTGAAGCTTTCTTT,CASELTGDTEAFF
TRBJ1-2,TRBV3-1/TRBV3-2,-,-,TGTGCCAGCAGCCAAGGAGTGGCTGGTGGCTACACCTTC,CASSQGVAGGYTF
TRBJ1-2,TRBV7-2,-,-,TGTGCCAGCAGCTTAGAACAGGAGACTAACTATGGCTACACCTTC,CASSLEQETNYGYTF
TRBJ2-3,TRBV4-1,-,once,TGCGCCAGCAGCCAAGCCCAAATGGATACGCAGTATTTT,CASSQAQMDTQYF
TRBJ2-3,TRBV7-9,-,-,TGTGCCAGCAGCTTAGTGGGCGGAACCACAGATACGCAGTATTTT,CASSLVGGTTDTQYF
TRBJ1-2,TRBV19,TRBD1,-,TGTGCCAGTAGTATAGGGGGACAGGGCGGCTATGGCTACACCTTC,CASSIGGQGGYGYTF
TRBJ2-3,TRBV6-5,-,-,TGTGCCAGCAGTCCCGATCCGACAGATACGCAGTATTTT,CASSPDPTDTQYF
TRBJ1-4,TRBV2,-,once,TGTGCCAGCAACAGGGAAAGTCCAACTAATGAAAAACTGTTTTTT,CASNRESPTNEKLFF